Listed below are T cell receptor beta chains from one sample, sequenced in a study of human T cells and chemical hapten exposure. From the RACE reads, TCRdb called clonotypes with MiXCR, one entry per CDR3 protein. The table has about 130,000 distinct CDR3 sequences, 8.5% to 9.5% seen once. The sequenced sample was whole blood. The receptor source for this set is a male donor in good health. Some clones in this sample may be carry-over from other donors' samples. Both conserved end residues are part of each CDR3. Each record gives: clone size, D gene, J gene, V gene, CDR3 DNA, CDR3 protein. A D gene is named only where the DNA matches it firmly. Size is omitted from some rows. Given values are once, few, many or a class for expanded clones.

clone size: few
D gene: TRBD1
J gene: TRBJ2-3
V gene: TRBV6-5
CDR3 DNA: TGTGCCAGCAGGGCGACAGGGAGCACAGATACGCAGTATTTT
CDR3 protein: CASRATGSTDTQYF

clone size: .
D gene: .
J gene: TRBJ1-1
V gene: TRBV12-3/TRBV12-4
CDR3 DNA: TGTGCCAGCAGCGGGACTCCCAGGAACACTGAAGCTTTCTTT
CDR3 protein: CASSGTPRNTEAFF

clone size: .
D gene: .
J gene: TRBJ1-2
V gene: TRBV6-5
CDR3 DNA: TGTGCCAGCAGTTATCTCGGCACCATCTATGGCTACACCTTC
CDR3 protein: CASSYLGTIYGYTF

clone size: few
D gene: TRBD2
J gene: TRBJ2-7
V gene: TRBV3-1
CDR3 DNA: TGTGCCAGCGCCAGTAGCGGGCCGCCTTACGAGCAGTACTTC
CDR3 protein: CASASSGPPYEQYF

clone size: few
D gene: .
J gene: TRBJ1-6
V gene: TRBV4-1
CDR3 DNA: TGCGCCAGCAGCCAAAGGTCGGGATCACCCCTCCACTTT
CDR3 protein: CASSQRSGSPLHF

clone size: few
D gene: TRBD2
J gene: TRBJ2-1
V gene: TRBV27
CDR3 DNA: TGTGCCAGCGCCACTAGCGGGAGGATCTACAATGAGCAGTTCTTC
CDR3 protein: CASATSGRIYNEQFF

clone size: few
D gene: TRBD1
J gene: TRBJ2-3
V gene: TRBV5-6
CDR3 DNA: TGTGCCAGCAGCTTCTCCGGGACAGGCACAGATACGCAGTATTTT
CDR3 protein: CASSFSGTGTDTQYF

clone size: .
D gene: TRBD1
J gene: TRBJ2-1
V gene: TRBV6-5
CDR3 DNA: TGTGCCAGCAGTTACTCAGCCGGGACAGGGTGGAACAATGAGCAGTTCTTC
CDR3 protein: CASSYSAGTGWNNEQFF

clone size: few
D gene: .
J gene: TRBJ1-1
V gene: TRBV19
CDR3 DNA: TGTGCCAGTAGTATAGGGGGTAACGCTGAAGCTTTCTTT
CDR3 protein: CASSIGGNAEAFF

clone size: many
D gene: TRBD2
J gene: TRBJ2-2
V gene: TRBV13
CDR3 DNA: TGTGCCAGCAGCGGAGAGGCGGGAGAGAACACCGGGGAGCTGTTTTTT
CDR3 protein: CASSGEAGENTGELFF

clone size: many
D gene: .
J gene: TRBJ2-7
V gene: TRBV6-2/TRBV6-3
CDR3 DNA: TGTGCCAGCAGTCGCGATGGGGTAGAATCGTACGAGCAGTACTTC
CDR3 protein: CASSRDGVESYEQYF

clone size: .
D gene: .
J gene: TRBJ1-1
V gene: TRBV6-1
CDR3 DNA: TGTGCCAGCAGCCACGACAGGATGAACACTGAAGCTTTCTTT
CDR3 protein: CASSHDRMNTEAFF

clone size: .
D gene: TRBD2
J gene: TRBJ2-3
V gene: TRBV25-1
CDR3 DNA: TGTGCCAGCAGTGAAACTAGCGGGGGGGGAGATACGCAGTATTTT
CDR3 protein: CASSETSGGGDTQYF

clone size: many
D gene: .
J gene: TRBJ2-6
V gene: TRBV9
CDR3 DNA: TGTGCCAGCAGCGTAGAACAGATCTCTGGGGCCAACGTCCTGACTTTC
CDR3 protein: CASSVEQISGANVLTF

clone size: few
D gene: .
J gene: TRBJ1-1
V gene: TRBV7-9
CDR3 DNA: TGTGCCAGCGGGACCGACGGGGCTTTGAACACTGAAGCTTTCTTT
CDR3 protein: CASGTDGALNTEAFF

clone size: many
D gene: .
J gene: TRBJ1-4
V gene: TRBV20-1
CDR3 DNA: TGCAGTGCTAGTGCAGGGTCTAATGAAAAACTGTTTTTT
CDR3 protein: CSASAGSNEKLFF

clone size: few
D gene: TRBD2
J gene: TRBJ2-1
V gene: TRBV24-1
CDR3 DNA: TGTGCCACCAGTGCGGCTAGCGGGAGCTCCTACAATGAGCAGTTCTTC
CDR3 protein: CATSAASGSSYNEQFF

clone size: .
D gene: TRBD2
J gene: TRBJ2-1
V gene: TRBV4-1
CDR3 DNA: TGCGCCAGCAGCCAGACCCTAGCGGGAGATAGTGGTGAGCAGTTCTTC
CDR3 protein: CASSQTLAGDSGEQFF

clone size: few
D gene: .
J gene: TRBJ2-7
V gene: TRBV7-9
CDR3 DNA: TGTGCCAGCAGCCCTCACGGGCCCACCGAGCAGTACTTC
CDR3 protein: CASSPHGPTEQYF

clone size: few
D gene: .
J gene: TRBJ1-5
V gene: TRBV27
CDR3 DNA: TGTGCCAGCAGTTTTGGGGGGGGCTCGCCCCAGCATTTT
CDR3 protein: CASSFGGGSPQHF

clone size: many
D gene: .
J gene: TRBJ2-1
V gene: TRBV20-1
CDR3 DNA: TGCAGTGTCGGGCAGCCAGGGAGTGAGCAGTTCTTC
CDR3 protein: CSVGQPGSEQFF

clone size: few
D gene: .
J gene: TRBJ2-1
V gene: TRBV7-9
CDR3 DNA: TGTGCCAGCAGCTTAGCGCGGTCAAATGAGCAGTTCTTC
CDR3 protein: CASSLARSNEQFF

clone size: few
D gene: .
J gene: TRBJ1-1
V gene: TRBV12-5
CDR3 DNA: TGTGCTAGTGGTTTGGTACCCTCCCCTGAAGCTTTCTTT
CDR3 protein: CASGLVPSPEAFF

clone size: .
D gene: TRBD1
J gene: TRBJ2-7
V gene: TRBV3-1
CDR3 DNA: TGTGCCAGCAGCCAGGGACAGGATCTCTACGAGCAGTACTTC
CDR3 protein: CASSQGQDLYEQYF

clone size: few
D gene: .
J gene: TRBJ2-2
V gene: TRBV12-3/TRBV12-4
CDR3 DNA: TGTGCCAGCAGGCAGGGACACGGGGAGCTGTTTTTT
CDR3 protein: CASRQGHGELFF

clone size: .
D gene: .
J gene: TRBJ2-7
V gene: TRBV19
CDR3 DNA: TGTGCCAGTAGTATACAGGGTTCCTACGAGCAGTACTTC
CDR3 protein: CASSIQGSYEQYF

clone size: .
D gene: .
J gene: TRBJ2-7
V gene: TRBV12-3/TRBV12-4
CDR3 DNA: TGTGCCAGCAGTTTAGGGCACAGCTCCTACGAGCAGTACTTC
CDR3 protein: CASSLGHSSYEQYF

clone size: .
D gene: TRBD2
J gene: TRBJ2-7
V gene: TRBV2
CDR3 DNA: TGTGCCAGCAGTGAGGGACTAGCGGGAGTTAACTCCTACGAGCAGTACTTC
CDR3 protein: CASSEGLAGVNSYEQYF

clone size: .
D gene: .
J gene: TRBJ2-3
V gene: TRBV6-4
CDR3 DNA: TGTGCCAGCAGAGACACCACCCGAGATACGCAGTATTTT
CDR3 protein: CASRDTTRDTQYF